This T cell receptor beta chain was sequenced for a study of identical twins. Whole-study results and caveats: It was possible that invariant MAIT and iNKT cells partly confounded the zero-insertion analyses.

Concerning this clonotype itself: Its antigen is undetermined.

TCRdb itself ran the 5' RACE reads through MiXCR, one entry per CDR3 protein. Among approximately 630,000 distinct CDR3 sequences listed, 7% to 7.5% were seen once. Looked up from germline, CDR1 is DFQATT and CDR2 is SNEGSKA (reference sequence). V was shortened by 3 bases and J by 3 bases, with 8 bases between the two germline ends. CDR3 length: 13 amino acids. These data were also reused for a study on yellow fever vaccine responses in identical twins.

Sequenced: PBMCs. The TCR comes from a woman aged 18-35 years in good health. The V call is TRBV20-1, the J call TRBJ1-4; the D gene is possibly TRBD1 (5 bases). For the CDR3, the DNA is TGCAGTGCTAGGGGGCCAGCTAATGAAAAACTGTTTTTT. Encoded protein: CSARGPANEKLFF.